The 22 T cell receptor beta chains below were found in one sample sequenced in a study of blood T cells in healthy people across ages. Together with a sample-barcoded 5' primer, a J-beta primer mix was included in a second PCR lasting about 6 to 12 cycles. One entry per CDR3 protein results from TCRdb running MiXCR on the 5' RACE reads. The sample lists 2 million or so distinct CDR3 sequences; around half were seen once. What was sequenced was blood. The receptors originated from a woman aged 40 to 50 in good health.

The chain employs TRBV13 and TRBJ1-1, with a possible D match to TRBD1 (5 bases). The V gene's germline CDR1 is PRHDT and CDR2 FYEKMQ (reference sequence). Trimming cost V 3 bases and J 0 bases, with 11 bases left between them. The CDR3 covers 15 residues. The CDR3 loop reads CASSFKTAMNTEAFF. CDR3 nucleotide sequence: TGTGCCAGCAGCTTCAAGACAGCCATGAACACTGAAGCTTTCTTT.

This sequence joins TRBV7-2 and TRBJ2-3; no firm D call. This CDR3 is 17 amino acids long. V lost 5 bases and J 1 base, leaving 19 bases between the germline ends. The germline CDR1 and CDR2 sequences are SGHTA and FQGNSA. CDR3 residues: CASSLVGAPVRTDTQYF. CDR3 in DNA: TGTGCCAGCAGCCTAGTCGGAGCTCCAGTCCGCACAGATACGCAGTATTTT.

The chain combines TRBV20-1 with TRBJ2-5; 8 bases fit TRBD1. This CDR3 contains 11 residues. The V segment lost 3 bases and the J segment 13 bases; nucleotides outside the gene matches: 7. Germline CDR1 DFQATT, CDR2 SNEGSKA (reference sequence). CDR3 DNA sequence: TGCAGTGCTAGGGCGGGGACAGGCTCGTACTTC. It translates to CSARAGTGSYF.

This clonotype has just a few counts. The chain joins TRBV6-5 to TRBJ2-3, with D tentatively TRBD2 (6 bases). The CDR3 covers 13 residues. The V end was cut by 7 bases, the J end by 1 base, with 9 bases between. Germline CDR1 MNHEY, CDR2 SVGAGI. CDR3 region: CASIGGGTDTQYF. The CDR3 DNA reads as TGTGCCAGCATAGGCGGGGGCACAGATACGCAGTATTTT.

The chain recombines TRBV3-1 with TRBJ1-6; no firm D call. V dropped 0 bases and J dropped 10 bases, with 10 bases sitting between them. This CDR3 comprises 14 residues. Germline-derived CDR1 and CDR2 are LGHDT and YNNKEL (reference sequence). The CDR3 bases are TGTGCCAGCAGCCAAGATCACAAGAGGTCACCCCTCCACTTT. Translation: CASSQDHKRSPLHF.

This clonotype was recorded a few times. The rearrangement uses TRBV21-1 and TRBJ2-1; the D segment call TRBD2 is taken from the table without a DNA check. TRBV21-1 is a known pseudogene. The CDR3 has 15 amino acids. As DNA, the CDR3 is TGTGCCAGCAGCAAACTCCAGGGAGGGGACAATGAGCAGTTCTTC. This sequence encodes CASSKLQGGDNEQFF.

CDR3 sequence: CASSLERTGLEETQYF. CDR3 in DNA: TGTGCCAGCAGCTTAGAGAGGACAGGGCTGGAGGAGACCCAGTACTTC. This chain connects TRBV7-9 to TRBJ2-7; TRBD1 agrees at 8 bases. The J call may be in error: the DNA end matches TRBJ2-5 better. Germline CDR1 is SEHNR and CDR2 is FQNEAQ (reference sequence). This CDR3 region has 16 residues.

This clonotype was counted a single time. The chain is built from TRBV11-2 and TRBJ2-7; TRBD1 agrees at 7 bases. CDR1 and CDR2 (germline): SGHAT, FQNNGV. The CDR3 is 14 residues long. J gave up 4 bases and V 0 bases, and 3 bases lay outside the gene matches. This CDR3 reads CASSLETGQYEQYF. CDR3 in DNA: TGTGCCAGCAGCTTAGAAACGGGACAGTACGAGCAGTACTTC.

A single count supports this clonotype. This chain uses TRBV4-3 with TRBJ1-4; 7 nucleotides agree with TRBD1. Germline trimming cut 4 bases from V and 6 bases from J; bases unmatched to any gene: 8. There are 15 residues in the CDR3. Germline assignment: CDR1 LGHNA and CDR2 YSLEER. CDR3 protein: CASSRVRGQYEKLFF. The CDR3 nucleotides read TGCGCCAGCAGCCGTGTAAGGGGGCAGTATGAAAAACTGTTTTTT.

A few counts support this clonotype. The genes are TRBV18 and TRBJ2-7, with D possibly being TRBD1 (6 bases). The CDR3 length is 15 residues. V was trimmed by 1 base and J by 6 bases, leaving 16 bases between them. Germline CDR1 reads KGHSH; CDR2 reads LQKENI. DNA of the CDR3: TGTGCCAGCTCACCACGAGGCCAGGGGAGTCTCGAGCAGTACTTC. It yields the protein CASSPRGQGSLEQYF.

The chain couples TRBV27 to TRBJ2-5, with TRBD2 matching over 7 bases. V was pared by 5 bases and J by 5 bases, with 8 bases of the junction left unmatched. Looked up from germline, CDR1 is MNHEY and CDR2 is SMNVEV (reference sequence). The length of the CDR3 is 14 residues. The CDR3 protein is CASSLGRQGETQYF. In DNA, the CDR3 is TGTGCCAGCAGTCTCGGGAGGCAGGGCGAGACCCAGTACTTC.

This sequence joins TRBV6-2 or TRBV6-3 and TRBJ2-7; D is ambiguous. V shed 5 bases and J shed 3 bases, with 20 bases lying between them. The germline CDR1 and CDR2 sequences are MNHEY and SVGEGT. CDR3 length: 16 residues. CDR3 residues: CASSDDSGWVYYEQYF. The CDR3 nucleotides read TGTGCCAGCAGTGACGATTCGGGTTGGGTCTACTACGAGCAGTACTTC.

This clonotype has a single count. A junction boundary mismatches the germline segment, possibly from a read error. The genes are TRBV7-2 and TRBJ2-3; possible D gene TRBD2, 6 bases. The germline V gene has CDR1 SGHTA and CDR2 FQGNSA. This CDR3 spans 18 amino acids. The CDR3 region is CACSTLGTSRLPTDTQYF. The CDR3 DNA reads as TGTGCCTGCAGCACCCTAGGCACTAGCCGTTTACCCACAGATACGCAGTATTTT. Full variable domain (remainder filled in from reference TRBV7-2 and TRBJ2-3): GAGVSQSPSNKVTEKGKDVELRCDPISGHTALYWYRQSLGQGLEFLIYFQGNSAPDKSGLPSDRFSAERTGGSVSTLTIQRTQQEDSAVYLCACSTLGTSRLPTDTQYFGPGTRLTVL.

The gene calls are TRBV11-2 and TRBJ2-4, with D unclear. The J call may be in error: the DNA end matches TRBJ2-7 better. Germline V gene lookup returns CDR1 SGHAT and CDR2 FQNNGV. This CDR3 spans 15 amino acids. CDR3 protein: CASSLQFTADYEQYF. The CDR3 nucleotides read TGTGCCAGCAGCTTACAATTCACAGCCGATTACGAGCAGTACTTC.

The V gene is TRBV2, the J gene TRBJ1-5; possible D gene TRBD1, 5 bases. This CDR3 is 15 amino acids long. Trimming left V 6 bases short and J 5 bases short, with 17 bases between. Looked up from germline, CDR1 is SNHLY and CDR2 is FYNNEI. CDR3 sequence: CASRGEGVIDQPQHF. CDR3 coding DNA: TGTGCCAGCAGGGGGGAAGGGGTCATCGATCAGCCCCAGCATTTT.

This clonotype has just a few counts. The chain is built from TRBV6-2 or TRBV6-3 and TRBJ2-6; perhaps TRBD1 as D (5 bases). CDR3 length equals 17 residues. Trimming took off 2 bases at V and 0 bases at J, with 11 bases between the two ends. The germline gives CDR1 MNHEY, CDR2 SVGEGT. The CDR3, as DNA: TGTGCCAGCAGTTACGTCCAGGGCCTCTCTGGGGCCAACGTCCTGACTTTC. Its translation is CASSYVQGLSGANVLTF.

The chain combines TRBV7-2 with TRBJ2-5; possibly TRBD2 for D (6 bases). The DNA end favors TRBJ2-7, so the J call may be wrong. Germline loops: CDR1 SGHTA, CDR2 FQGNSA. This CDR3 is built from 16 residues. The DNA for the CDR3 is TGTGCCAGCAGCTTAGCGAACCCCGGGAGTTGGTACGAGCAGTACTTC. This encodes CASSLANPGSWYEQYF.

This sequence joins TRBV28 and TRBJ1-2; 10 positions agree with TRBD1. The junction had 11 bases not matched to a gene; V was cut back by 5 bases and J by 5 bases. Per germline, CDR1 MDHEN and CDR2 SYDVKM. This CDR3 region has 16 residues. CDR3 in amino acids: CASSPHGTGARYGYTF. The CDR3 region has the DNA TGTGCCAGCAGTCCGCACGGGACAGGGGCTCGGTATGGCTACACCTTC.

The chain recombines TRBV5-5 with TRBJ2-4, with 9 bases identical to TRBD2. The closer fit of TRBJ2-7 to the DNA end suggests the J call may be wrong. This CDR3 is 14 amino acids long. Germline CDR1 and CDR2: SGHKS and YYEKEE (reference sequence). The CDR3 sequence: CASKLASGETEQYF. The CDR3 DNA is TGTGCCAGCAAGCTCGCTAGCGGGGAAACCGAGCAGTACTTC.

The chain uses TRBV7-3 and TRBJ1-1, with 7 bases identical to TRBD1. In germline, CDR1 is SGHTA, CDR2 FQGTGA. This CDR3 has 16 residues. Germline trimming cut 5 bases from V and 2 bases from J; bases unmatched to any gene: 11. DNA for the CDR3: TGTGCCAGCAGCGCCCTAAAGGGACAGAGAAACACTGAAGCTTTCTTT. Translation gives CASSALKGQRNTEAFF.

This clonotype was seen more than once but under ten times. The chain links TRBV4-1 to TRBJ2-4, with 9 positions matching TRBD1. This CDR3 has 19 amino acids. V was pared by 7 bases and J by 1 base, with 17 bases of the junction left unmatched. Germline assignment: CDR1 MGHRA and CDR2 YSYEKL. Here the CDR3 reads CASTPRTGDLTAAKNIQYF. CDR3 nucleotide sequence: TGCGCCAGCACCCCCAGGACAGGGGATTTGACTGCGGCCAAAAACATTCAGTACTTC.

Of note for this clonotype: At one end, the junction sequence differs from germline, possibly due to a read error. The V call is TRBV5-1, the J call TRBJ1-1, with 7 bases that match TRBD1. The CDR3 consists of 15 residues. Germline CDR1 SGHRS, CDR2 YFSETQ. The CDR3 protein is CASNLATGSITEAFF. In DNA, the CDR3 is TGCGCCAGCAACTTGGCGACAGGGAGTATAACTGAAGCTTTCTTT.